Given below is one T cell receptor beta chain in context. Its target is unknown. CDR1 is SGHTA, CDR2 FQGTGA, per germline. Trimming left V 4 bases short and J 7 bases short, with 16 bases between. The CDR3 runs 14 residues. This sample is part of a study of cytomegalovirus exposure and HLA in healthy donors. General study results and limits: CMV antigen specificity of a few CMV-associated chains was confirmed in vitro.

Sequencing was performed with immunoSEQ multiplex PCR; in TCRdb, only in-frame clones are kept and a portion is missing. The data show approximately 99,000 clones, approximately 96% seen once. The V gene is TRBV7-3, the J gene TRBJ1-2; D is perhaps TRBD1 (6 bases). The sequence came from a woman under 30 in good health and CMV-seronegative. The sample consisted of PBMCs. Here the CDR3 DNA reads TGTGCCAGCAGCTCCCTCCAACAGGGTGGTGGCTACACCTTC. It is translated as CASSSLQQGGGYTF.